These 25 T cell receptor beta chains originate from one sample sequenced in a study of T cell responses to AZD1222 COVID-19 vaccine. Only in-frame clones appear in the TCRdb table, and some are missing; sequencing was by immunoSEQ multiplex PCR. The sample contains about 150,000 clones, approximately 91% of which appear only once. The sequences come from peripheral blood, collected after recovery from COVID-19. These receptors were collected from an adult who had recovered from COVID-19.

CDR3 nucleotides: TGTGCCATCAGGACTCTGGAAGCAGGCGCCCTCCACTTT. Translating it yields CAIRTLEAGALHF. This chain links TRBV10-3 with TRBJ1-6; D not certain. Deletions cut 6 bases from V and 14 bases from J, with 17 bases between. CDR3 length: 13 amino acids. Per germline, CDR1 ENHRY and CDR2 SYGVKD.

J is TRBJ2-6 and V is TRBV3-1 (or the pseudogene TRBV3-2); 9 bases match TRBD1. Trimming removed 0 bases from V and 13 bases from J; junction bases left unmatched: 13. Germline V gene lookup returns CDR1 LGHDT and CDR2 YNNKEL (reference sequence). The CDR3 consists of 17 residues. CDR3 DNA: TGTGCCAGCAGCCAAGATTCCAGGACAGGGGCCTCGGAGGTCCTGACTTTC. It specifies CASSQDSRTGASEVLTF.

This chain's CDR3 is CASNEQGLETQYF. CDR3 DNA: TGCGCCAGCAACGAACAGGGATTAGAGACCCAGTACTTC. This sequence joins TRBV5-1 and TRBJ2-5; possibly TRBD1 for D (6 bases). In germline, CDR1 is SGHRS, CDR2 YFSETQ. The V and J ends lost 6 bases and 4 bases respectively, with 13 bases between them. The CDR3 consists of 13 residues.

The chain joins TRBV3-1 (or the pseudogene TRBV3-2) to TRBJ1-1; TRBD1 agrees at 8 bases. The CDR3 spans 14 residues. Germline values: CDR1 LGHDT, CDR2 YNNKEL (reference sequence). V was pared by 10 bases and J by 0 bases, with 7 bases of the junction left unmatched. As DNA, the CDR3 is TGTGCCACCTTGGACAGGGCGCTGAACACTGAAGCTTTCTTT. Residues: CATLDRALNTEAFF.

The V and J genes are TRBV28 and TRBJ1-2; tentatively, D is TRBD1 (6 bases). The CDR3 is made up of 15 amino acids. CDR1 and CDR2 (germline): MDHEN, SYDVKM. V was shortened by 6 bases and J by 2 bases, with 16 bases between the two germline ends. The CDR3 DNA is TGTGCCAGCAGCCCGACAGGCGACAACAACTATGGCTACACCTTC. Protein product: CASSPTGDNNYGYTF.

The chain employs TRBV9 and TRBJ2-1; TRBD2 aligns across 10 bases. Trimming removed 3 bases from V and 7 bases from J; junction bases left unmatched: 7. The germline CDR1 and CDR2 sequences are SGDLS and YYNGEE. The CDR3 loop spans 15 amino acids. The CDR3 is CASSESRAGGNEQFF. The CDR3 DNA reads TGTGCCAGCAGCGAGTCCAGAGCGGGAGGGAATGAGCAGTTCTTC.

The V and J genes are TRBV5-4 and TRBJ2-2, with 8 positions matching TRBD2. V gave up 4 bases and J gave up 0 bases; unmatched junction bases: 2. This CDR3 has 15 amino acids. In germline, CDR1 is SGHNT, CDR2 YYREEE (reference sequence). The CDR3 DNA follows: TGTGCCAGCAGCCCCGGGGGGGCGAACACCGGGGAGCTGTTTTTT. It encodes CASSPGGANTGELFF.

Written as DNA, the CDR3 is TGTGCCAGCAGTTACCGGTTGGCAGGGACTGAAGCTTTCTTT. Its protein product is CASSYRLAGTEAFF. V and J are TRBV6-5 and TRBJ1-1; D possibly corresponds to TRBD1 (5 bases). Trimming shortened V by 2 bases and J by 5 bases, and 12 bases separated the two germline ends. The germline V gene encodes CDR1 MNHEY and CDR2 SVGAGI. CDR3 length: 14 residues.

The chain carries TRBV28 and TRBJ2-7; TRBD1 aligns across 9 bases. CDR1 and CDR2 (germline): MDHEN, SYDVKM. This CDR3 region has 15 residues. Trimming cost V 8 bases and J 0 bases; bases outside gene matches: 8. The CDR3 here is CASRKQGAPSYEQYF. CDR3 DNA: TGTGCCAGCCGGAAACAGGGGGCACCCTCCTACGAGCAGTACTTC.

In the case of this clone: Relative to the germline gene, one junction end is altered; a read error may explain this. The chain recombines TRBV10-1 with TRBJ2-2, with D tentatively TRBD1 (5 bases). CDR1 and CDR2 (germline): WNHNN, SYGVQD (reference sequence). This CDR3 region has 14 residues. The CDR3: CASSQSGYTGELFF. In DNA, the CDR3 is TGCGCCAGCAGTCAGTCAGGGTACACCGGGGAGCTGTTTTTT.

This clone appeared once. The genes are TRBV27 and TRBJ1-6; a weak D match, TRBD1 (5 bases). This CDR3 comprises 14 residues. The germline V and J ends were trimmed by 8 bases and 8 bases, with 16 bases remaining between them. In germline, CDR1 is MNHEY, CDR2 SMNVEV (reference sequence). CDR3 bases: TGTGCCAGCGCACCTTGGGGCAGGGATTCACCCCTCCACTTT. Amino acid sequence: CASAPWGRDSPLHF.

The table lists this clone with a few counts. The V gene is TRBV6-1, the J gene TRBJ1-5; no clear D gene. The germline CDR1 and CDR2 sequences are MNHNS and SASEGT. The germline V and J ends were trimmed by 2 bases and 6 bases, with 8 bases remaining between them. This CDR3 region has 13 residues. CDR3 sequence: CASSEWEAQPQHF. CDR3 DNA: TGTGCCAGCAGTGAATGGGAGGCTCAGCCCCAGCATTTT.

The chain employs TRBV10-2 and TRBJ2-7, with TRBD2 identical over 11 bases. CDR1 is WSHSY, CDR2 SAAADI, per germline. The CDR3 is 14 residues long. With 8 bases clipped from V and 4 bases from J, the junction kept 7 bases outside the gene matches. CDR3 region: CASGPSGGIYEQYF. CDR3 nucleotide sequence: TGCGCCAGCGGACCTAGCGGGGGGATTTACGAGCAGTACTTC.

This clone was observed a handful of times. The CDR3 loop reads CASSLGGGTNYGYTF. As DNA, the CDR3 is TGTGCCAGCAGCTTAGGTGGGGGCACTAACTATGGCTACACCTTC. The J gene is TRBJ1-2, the V gene TRBV7-2, with D possibly being TRBD1 (6 bases). The V gene's germline CDR1 is SGHTA and CDR2 FQGNSA. The CDR3 loop spans 15 amino acids. The V gene lost 1 base and the J gene lost 0 bases, with 9 bases spanning the gap.

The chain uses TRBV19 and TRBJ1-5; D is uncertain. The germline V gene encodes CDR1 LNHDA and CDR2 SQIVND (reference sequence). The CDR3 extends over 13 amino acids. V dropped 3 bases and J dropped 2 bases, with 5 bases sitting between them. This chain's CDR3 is CASSISGNQPQHF. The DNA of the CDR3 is TGTGCCAGTAGTATCTCGGGCAATCAGCCCCAGCATTTT.

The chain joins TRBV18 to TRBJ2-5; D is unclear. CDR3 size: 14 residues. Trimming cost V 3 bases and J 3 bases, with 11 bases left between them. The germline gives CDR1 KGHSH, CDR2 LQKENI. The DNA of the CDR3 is TGTGCCAGCTCACCCGCGGATTTGAAAGAGACCCAGTACTTC. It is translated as CASSPADLKETQYF.

This CDR3 reads CASSTGQGNTEAFF. CDR3 sequence (DNA): TGCGCCAGCAGCACCGGACAGGGAAACACTGAAGCTTTCTTT. V is TRBV5-1 and J is TRBJ1-1; 8 nucleotides align to TRBD1. J gave up 2 bases and V 4 bases, and 4 bases lay outside the gene matches. CDR1 is SGHRS, CDR2 YFSETQ, per germline. The CDR3 spans 14 residues. The full variable domain, completed using reference TRBV5-1 and TRBJ1-1, is KAGVTQTPRYLIKTRGQQVTLSCSPISGHRSVSWYQQTPGQGLQFLFEYFSETQRNKGNFPGRFSGRQFSNSRSEMNVSTLELGDSALYLCASSTGQGNTEAFFGQGTRLTVV.

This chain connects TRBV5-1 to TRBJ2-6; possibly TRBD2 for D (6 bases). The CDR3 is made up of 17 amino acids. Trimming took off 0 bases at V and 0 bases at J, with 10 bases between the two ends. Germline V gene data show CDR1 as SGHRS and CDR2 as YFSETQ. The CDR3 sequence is CASSLAAGFSGANVLTF. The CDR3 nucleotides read TGCGCCAGCAGCTTGGCGGCGGGGTTCTCTGGGGCCAACGTCCTGACTTTC.

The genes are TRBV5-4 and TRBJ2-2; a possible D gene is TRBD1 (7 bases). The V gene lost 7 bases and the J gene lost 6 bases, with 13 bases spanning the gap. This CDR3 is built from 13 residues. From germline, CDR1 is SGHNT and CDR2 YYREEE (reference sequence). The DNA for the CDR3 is TGTGCCAGCGGGCAGGGGGGCGCCGGGGAGCTGTTTTTT. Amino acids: CASGQGGAGELFF.

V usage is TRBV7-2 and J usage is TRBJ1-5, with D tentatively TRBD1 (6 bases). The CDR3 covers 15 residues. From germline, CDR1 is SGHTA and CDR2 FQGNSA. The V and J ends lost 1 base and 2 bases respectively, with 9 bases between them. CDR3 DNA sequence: TGTGCCAGCAGCTTAGGTCACAGGGGCAATCAGCCCCAGCATTTT. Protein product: CASSLGHRGNQPQHF.

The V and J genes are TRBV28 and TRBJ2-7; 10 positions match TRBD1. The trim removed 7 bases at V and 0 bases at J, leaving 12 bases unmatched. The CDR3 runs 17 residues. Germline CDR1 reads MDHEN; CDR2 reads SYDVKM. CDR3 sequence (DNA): TGTGCCAGCAAAAAGACAGGGGGCGTCTCTAGCTCCTACGAGCAGTACTTC. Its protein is CASKKTGGVSSSYEQYF.

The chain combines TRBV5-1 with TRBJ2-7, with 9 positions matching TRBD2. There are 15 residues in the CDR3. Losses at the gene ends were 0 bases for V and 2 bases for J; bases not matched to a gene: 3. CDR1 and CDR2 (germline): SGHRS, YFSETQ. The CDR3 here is CASSLVRGGTYEQYF. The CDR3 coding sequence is TGCGCCAGCAGCTTGGTGCGGGGGGGAACCTACGAGCAGTACTTC.

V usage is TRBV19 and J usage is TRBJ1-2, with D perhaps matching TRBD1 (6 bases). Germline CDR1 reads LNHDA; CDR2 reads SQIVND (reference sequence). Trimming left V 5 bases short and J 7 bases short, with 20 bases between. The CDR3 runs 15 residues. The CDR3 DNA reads TGTGCCAGTAGTTCAAGGTCGGGGGCGTTTGGTGGCTACACCTTC. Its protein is CASSSRSGAFGGYTF. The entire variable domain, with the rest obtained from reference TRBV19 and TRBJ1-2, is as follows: DGGITQSPKYLFRKEGQNVTLSCEQNLNHDAMYWYRQDPGQGLRLIYYSQIVNDFQKGDIAEGYSVSREKKESFPLTVTSAQKNPTAFYLCASSSRSGAFGGYTFGSGTRLTVV.

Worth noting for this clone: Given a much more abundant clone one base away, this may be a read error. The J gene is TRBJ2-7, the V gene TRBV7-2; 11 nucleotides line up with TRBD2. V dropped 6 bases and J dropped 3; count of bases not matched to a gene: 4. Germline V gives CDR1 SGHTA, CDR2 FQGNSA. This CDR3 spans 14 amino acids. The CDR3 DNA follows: TGTGCCAGCAGTCCCGGGACTAGCGGCTACGAGCAGTACTTC. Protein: CASSPGTSGYEQYF.

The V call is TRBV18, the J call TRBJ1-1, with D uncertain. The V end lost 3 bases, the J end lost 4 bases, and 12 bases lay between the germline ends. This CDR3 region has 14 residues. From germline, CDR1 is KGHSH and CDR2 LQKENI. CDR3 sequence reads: CASSPLDSPTEAFF. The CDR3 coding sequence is TGTGCCAGCTCACCGTTAGATAGCCCCACTGAAGCTTTCTTT.